The clone carrying this TCR beta chain is termed medium-sized. TCRdb re-derived calls from the reads in MiXCR, one entry per CDR3 protein. The sample holds over 3,500 distinct CDR3 sequences, roughly 7.5% seen once. The V segment lost 8 bases and the J segment 9 bases; nucleotides outside the gene matches: 14. CDR1 and CDR2 from the germline V gene are SGHNT and YENEEA. The CDR3 extends over 15 amino acids. The sample taken for sequencing was CD4+ T cells from synovial fluid. The V and J genes are TRBV11-3 and TRBJ2-1; 9 bases are a match to TRBD2. The clonotype comes from a human donor with rheumatoid arthritis. Here the CDR3 reads CASSSGTSFFVEQFF. CDR3 DNA: TGTGCCAGCTCTTCCGGGACTAGCTTCTTCGTTGAGCAGTTCTTC.